Listed below are T cell receptor beta chains from one sample, sequenced in a study of T cell repertoires in cytomegalovirus infection. Antigens of these TCRs are unknown. TCRdb fed the reads into MiXCR, producing one record per CDR3 protein. The table lists around 800,000 distinct CDR3 sequences, less than 35% of them singletons. The sample was cultured CD8+ T cells from PBMCs, taken from culture after CMV antigen stimulation. The receptors were sampled from a human donor in good health (CMV status not recorded). Some clones in this sample may be carry-over from other donors' samples. CDR3s include the opening cysteine and the closing phenylalanine or tryptophan. The D gene is left open where the match is weak. Size values are once, few and many counts, or a class for expanded clones, and some rows have none.

TRBV6-4	TRBD1	.	TRBJ2-3	CASSDSPSGTGVTDTQYF	TGTGCCAGCAGTGACTCCCCCTCCGGGACAGGTGTCACAGATACGCAGTATTTT
TRBV6-5	.	few	TRBJ2-1	CASSYRDPGNEQFF	TGTGCCAGCAGTTACCGGGACCCTGGGAATGAGCAGTTCTTC
TRBV7-9	.	many	TRBJ2-4	CASREGTFGKNIQYF	TGTGCCAGCAGAGAGGGGACGTTCGGAAAAAACATTCAGTACTTC
TRBV7-2	.	.	TRBJ2-6	CASSLWLLGRVAGANVLTF	TGTGCCAGCAGCTTATGGCTTTTGGGCCGGGTTGCAGGGGCCAACGTCCTGACTTTC
TRBV6-1	.	.	TRBJ2-7	CASSVLLSYEQYF	TGTGCCAGCAGTGTTCTACTCTCCTACGAGCAGTACTTC
TRBV7-9	TRBD1	few	TRBJ1-6	CASWTGGKSPLHF	TGTGCCAGCTGGACAGGGGGCAAATCACCCCTCCACTTT
TRBV7-9	.	few	TRBJ2-3	CASSSSDSSTDTQYF	TGTGCCAGCAGCTCTAGCGACTCTAGCACAGATACGCAGTATTTT
TRBV28	.	.	TRBJ2-1	CASSLFHLSWNEQFF	TGTGCCAGCAGTTTATTTCACCTTTCTTGGAATGAGCAGTTCTTC
TRBV24-1	TRBD1	few	TRBJ2-3	CATSDRWDREGGPDTQYF	TGTGCCACCAGTGACCGTTGGGACAGGGAAGGTGGGCCAGATACGCAGTATTTT
TRBV9	.	few	TRBJ2-3	CASSPRLGTDTQYF	TGTGCCAGCAGCCCTCGACTAGGCACAGATACGCAGTATTTT
TRBV15	.	few	TRBJ1-1	CATSWGGNTEAFF	TGTGCCACCAGCTGGGGAGGGAACACTGAAGCTTTCTTT
TRBV2	.	.	TRBJ2-5	CATRGSAGKETQYF	TGTGCCACCCGGGGTAGCGCGGGCAAAGAGACCCAGTACTTC
TRBV6-1	.	many	TRBJ2-1	CASSPRDPSNEQFF	TGTGCCAGCAGTCCCCGGGACCCGTCAAATGAGCAGTTCTTC
TRBV7-9	.	few	TRBJ1-5	CASSPEGGQGWGNQPQHF	TGTGCCAGCAGCCCTGAGGGGGGGCAAGGGTGGGGCAATCAGCCCCAGCATTTT